The rows below give T cell receptor beta chains drawn from one sample of a study of Ad26.COV2.S vaccination and SARS-CoV-2 variants. Profiling relied on immunoSEQ multiplex PCR, and the TCRdb table lists in-frame clones only, not all of them. Of some 240,000 clones listed, 87% are singletons. The starting material was peripheral blood, obtained in a trial of Ad26.COV2.S vaccine versus placebo. Every receptor here comes from a person between 18 and 59 years old who received the Ad26.COV2.S COVID-19 vaccine or a placebo. Both conserved end residues are part of each CDR3. The order of the fields is V gene, clone size, D gene, J gene, CDR3 protein, CDR3 DNA. A D gene is named only where the DNA matches it firmly. Clone sizes are given selectively: once, few, many, or a class where the clone is expanded.

>TRBV10-3|.|.|TRBJ2-7
CAINGNLMGDEQYF
TGTGCCATCAACGGAAACCTGATGGGGGACGAGCAGTACTTC
>TRBV6-6|.|.|TRBJ1-6
CASRRLGRRSSYNSPLHF
TGTGCCAGCAGGCGATTGGGCAGGCGTAGCTCCTATAATTCACCCCTCCACTTT
>TRBV27|.|.|TRBJ2-3
CASSFWGPTDTQYF
TGTGCCAGCAGTTTTTGGGGGCCGACAGATACGCAGTATTTT
>TRBV14|few|.|TRBJ2-3
CASSQESGRDSTDTQYF
TGTGCCAGCAGCCAAGAATCCGGACGGGATAGCACAGATACGCAGTATTTT
>TRBV7-2|.|.|TRBJ2-2
CASSLGGNSRELFF
TGTGCCAGCAGCTTAGGGGGTAACTCCCGGGAGCTGTTTTTT
>TRBV9|.|.|TRBJ2-2
CASSSGQRANTGELFF
TGTGCCAGCAGCTCCGGACAGCGCGCGAACACCGGGGAGCTGTTTTTT
>TRBV19|.|TRBD1|TRBJ2-1
CASSREGTGEVEQFF
TGTGCCAGTTCACGAGAAGGGACAGGAGAGGTTGAGCAGTTCTTC
>TRBV5-6|.|.|TRBJ2-5
CASSLEGHDFQETQYF
TGTGCCAGCAGCTTGGAAGGGCATGACTTTCAAGAGACCCAGTACTTC
>TRBV6-6|.|TRBD1|TRBJ2-5
CASSRNTGAETQYF
TGTGCCAGCAGTCGTAATACAGGGGCGGAGACCCAGTACTTC
>TRBV19|.|TRBD1|TRBJ2-4
CASGDRGNIQYF
TGTGCCAGCGGGGACAGGGGAAACATTCAGTACTTC
>TRBV19|.|TRBD1|TRBJ1-5
CASSIYTGGRQPQHF
TGTGCCAGTAGTATATACACAGGGGGCAGGCAGCCCCAGCATTTT
>TRBV5-6|.|TRBD1|TRBJ1-2
CASSSGTGGYGYTF
TGTGCCAGCAGCTCCGGGACAGGGGGCTATGGCTACACCTTC
>TRBV18|.|.|TRBJ1-6
CASSPLRNSPLHF
TGTGCCAGCTCACCCCTAAGAAATTCACCCCTCCACTTT
>TRBV6-2/TRBV6-3|.|TRBD2|TRBJ2-7
CASSNPGLAGYEQYF
TGTGCCAGCAGTAATCCGGGACTAGCGGGCTACGAGCAGTACTTC
>TRBV7-3|.|.|TRBJ2-5
CASSPNPGGPETQYF
TGTGCCAGCAGCCCTAATCCCGGGGGCCCTGAGACCCAGTACTTC
>TRBV4-1|.|TRBD2|TRBJ2-1
CASSQDQSGGTLNEQFF
TGCGCCAGCAGCCAAGACCAAAGCGGGGGGACTTTAAATGAGCAGTTCTTC
>TRBV5-1|.|.|TRBJ1-2
CASSHPDRSSGYTF
TGCGCCAGCAGCCACCCGGACAGAAGCTCCGGCTACACCTTC
>TRBV4-3|.|TRBD2|TRBJ2-3
CASSQAASGEYTQYF
TGCGCCAGCAGCCAAGCGGCTAGCGGGGAATATACGCAGTATTTT
>TRBV12-3/TRBV12-4|.|.|TRBJ1-1
CASSLEEGTEAFF
TGTGCCAGCAGTTTGGAGGAGGGCACTGAAGCTTTCTTT
>TRBV9|.|.|TRBJ1-4
CASSVRPWAVNEKLFF
TGTGCCAGCAGCGTTAGGCCCTGGGCCGTAAATGAAAAACTGTTTTTT
>TRBV5-1|.|.|TRBJ1-2
CASSLLQDGYGYTF
TGCGCCAGCAGCTTGTTACAGGACGGCTATGGCTACACCTTC
>TRBV4-3|.|.|TRBJ2-5
CASSQWVSETQYF
TGCGCCAGCAGCCAATGGGTCAGTGAGACCCAGTACTTC
>TRBV7-2|.|.|TRBJ1-6
CASGPPAVNNSPLHF
TGTGCCAGCGGCCCCCCGGCCGTCAATAATTCACCCCTCCACTTT
>TRBV7-2|.|.|TRBJ1-2
CASSLDWGGSNYGYTF
TGTGCCAGCAGCTTAGATTGGGGGGGAAGTAACTATGGCTACACCTTC
>TRBV7-3|.|.|TRBJ1-3
CASSPSPSLGPLSSGNTIYF
TGTGCCAGCAGCCCCTCGCCGAGCTTGGGCCCCCTAAGCTCTGGAAACACCATATATTTT
>TRBV30|.|TRBD1|TRBJ1-2
CAWNRGPAYGYTF
TGTGCCTGGAACAGGGGACCCGCGTATGGCTACACCTTC
>TRBV5-6|.|.|TRBJ2-3
CASSSTPGTEGGRKQYF
TGTGCCAGCAGCTCCACCCCCGGGACGGAGGGTGGGAGAAAGCAGTATTTT
>TRBV9|.|TRBD2|TRBJ2-5
CASSVAITGGGVETQYF
TGTGCCAGCAGCGTAGCCATCACGGGAGGTGGGGTGGAGACCCAGTACTTC
>TRBV7-8|.|.|TRBJ1-5
CASSLLFDQPQHF
TGTGCCAGCAGCTTATTATTCGATCAGCCCCAGCATTTT
>TRBV18|.|.|TRBJ1-5
CASSPDWTAKQPQHF
TGTGCCAGCTCACCTGACTGGACGGCTAAACAGCCCCAGCATTTT
>TRBV5-4|.|TRBD2|TRBJ2-5
CASSREAGGLGVMGRTQYF
TGTGCCAGCAGCAGAGAGGCGGGGGGGCTTGGGGTCATGGGGCGTACCCAGTACTTC